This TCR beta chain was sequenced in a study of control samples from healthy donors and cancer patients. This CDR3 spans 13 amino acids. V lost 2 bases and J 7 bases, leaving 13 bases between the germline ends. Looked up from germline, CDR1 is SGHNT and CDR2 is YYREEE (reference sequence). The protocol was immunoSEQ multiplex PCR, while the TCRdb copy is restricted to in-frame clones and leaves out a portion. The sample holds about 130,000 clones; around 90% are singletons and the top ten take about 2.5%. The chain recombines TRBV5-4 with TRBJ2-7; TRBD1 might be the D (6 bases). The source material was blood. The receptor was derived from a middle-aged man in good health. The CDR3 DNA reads TGTGCCAGCAGCTTAGGGGGTGCTGGGGAGCAGTACTTC. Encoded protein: CASSLGGAGEQYF.